This T cell receptor beta chain derives from a study of CD8+ T cells in alopecia areata. Across the whole study: Tofacitinib administration to treated patients was oral, at 5 to 10 mg twice daily.

Treatment: oral pan-JAK inhibitor, 5-10 mg twice daily. Alopecia areata patients provided lesional scalp punch biopsies and peripheral blood. Isolated RNA was reverse transcribed into cDNA used as the sequencing template. The assay was immunoSEQ multiplex PCR, and TCRdb's table has in-frame clones only and misses some. The sample has 250,000 to 300,000 clones, 58% seen once. This clone was observed a few times. Germline values: CDR1 SQVTM, CDR2 ANQGSEA. The CDR3 contains 16 residues. With 5 bases clipped from V and 1 base from J, the junction kept 7 bases outside the gene matches. The chain uses TRBV29-1 and TRBJ2-3; the match to TRBD2 covers 12 bases. The clonotype was recovered from a human donor with alopecia areata. The sequencing used CD4+ T cells sorted from blood, collected at week 24, from a patient treated with tofacitinib. The CDR3 DNA reads TGCAGCGTTTTTCCGAGGACTAGCGGGGGCACAGATACGCAGTATTTT. Translating gives CSVFPRTSGGTDTQYF.